This T cell receptor beta chain comes out of a study of T cell responses to AZD1222 COVID-19 vaccine (dated by TCRdb to about 2021). Regarding the study in general: AZD1222 recipients whose second dose came at about 4 weeks and those whose second dose came at about 12 weeks were combined into one group, since spike-specific TCR depth and breadth did not differ between the two schedules. Trial participants were enrolled by age into subgroups of 18-55, 56-69 and 70-plus years, and roughly 150, 30 and 60 TCR-sequenced participants, respectively, were included in these subgroups. TCR sequencing was performed for roughly 250 trial participants, of whom some 200 were given two doses of AZD1222 and 26 were given two doses of MenACWY control vaccine.

This clone came up once. The antigen this receptor binds is unknown. Per-base qualities were not stored, and no clone one base away is much larger. Other DNA sequences from this sample encode an identical CDR3 as well. The CDR3 regions of human TCRbeta chains were subjected to immunosequencing. In the original analysis: TCRs in the repertoires were compared against a reference library of SARS-CoV-2-specific TCRs that had been generated with the MIRA antigen-specificity platform. Breadth was defined as the fraction of unique TCRs that were SARS-CoV-2-associated, and depth was defined as the fraction of total T cells that were SARS-CoV-2-associated. Each spike-specific TCR was assigned to its reactive spike region and to a CD4 or CD8 class using the MIRA data. Log10-transformed breadth and depth values were compared by one-way ANOVA with Sidak's multiple comparisons tests. TCRdb holds this immuneACCESS table with in-frame rearrangements only. Some clones are missing; in checked studies, unresolved V genes explain under half, and the rest has no known cause. The V and J calls and clone size are taken from that table; D and trimming were inferred from the DNA. The sample data list fewer than 200,000 clones, and 80% to 95% of these were observed just once. The ten top clones hold 1.6% of the sample.

The research as a whole found: Spike-specific TCR breadth and depth rose significantly after two AZD1222 doses compared with day 0 and with MenACWY recipients. Most participants were white British and females outnumbered males, and the authors suggested that clonal diversity may have been underestimated. Because no samples from the day 14 peak response were available, repertoires could be characterized only after the peak T cell response. Conclusions about previously exposed vaccinees are limited, since just a handful of AZD1222 recipients were seropositive for SARS-CoV-2 at baseline. Reportedly, close to half of the unique spike-specific TCRs recognized epitopes lying outside the regions that are mutated in the B.1.351 and B.1.1.7 variants. In the small 56-69-year group, the increase in depth fell short of significance, most likely because of low power. The whole spike protein was spanned by vaccine-associated CD4 TCRs, and dominant responses were seen in regions 160-218 and 743-854.

V loses 4 bases of germline sequence and J loses 3 bases, and the interval between the two ends is 3 bases. In the germline V gene, CDR1 corresponds to SQVTM and CDR2 to ANQGSEA. Counted from cysteine to phenylalanine, this CDR3 has 10 amino acids. CDR3 DNA is the only sequence kept; it has 30 bases, read in frame from the first base. The sample's time point label is to be understood as: baseline before first vaccination. Samples from vaccinated people were obtained from the UK trials COV001 and COV002, which included a single-blind randomized controlled phase 2/3 trial of AZD1222 (ChAdOx1 nCoV-19) in healthy adults. Trial participant PBMC samples were collected at day 0 and day 28 after the second dose for TCRbeta chain sequencing.

The sample was peripheral blood, taken on day 0 of AZD1222 vaccination. This chain is built from TRBV29-1 and TRBJ1-1; the D gene remains uncertain. This TCR was sampled from an adult in good health. The bases read TGCAGCGTTGGTCACACTGAAGCTTTCTTT. Its protein product is CSVGHTEAFF.